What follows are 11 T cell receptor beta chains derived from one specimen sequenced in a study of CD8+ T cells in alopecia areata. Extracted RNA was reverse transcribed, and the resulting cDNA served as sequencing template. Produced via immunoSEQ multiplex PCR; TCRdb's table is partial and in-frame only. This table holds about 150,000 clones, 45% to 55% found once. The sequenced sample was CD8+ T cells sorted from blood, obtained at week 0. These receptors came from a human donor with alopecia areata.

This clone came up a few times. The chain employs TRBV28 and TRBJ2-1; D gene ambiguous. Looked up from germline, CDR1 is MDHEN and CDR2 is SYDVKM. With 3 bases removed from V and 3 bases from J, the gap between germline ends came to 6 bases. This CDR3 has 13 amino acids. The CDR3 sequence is CASSFSLYNEQFF. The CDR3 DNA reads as TGTGCCAGCAGTTTTTCCCTCTACAATGAGCAGTTCTTC.

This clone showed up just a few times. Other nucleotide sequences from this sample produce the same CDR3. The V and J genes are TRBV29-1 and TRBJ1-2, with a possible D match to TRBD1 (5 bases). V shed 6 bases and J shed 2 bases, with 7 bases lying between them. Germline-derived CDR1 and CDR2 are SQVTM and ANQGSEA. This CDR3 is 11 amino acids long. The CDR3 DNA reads TGCAGCGTACGACAGAACTATGGCTACACCTTC. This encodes CSVRQNYGYTF.

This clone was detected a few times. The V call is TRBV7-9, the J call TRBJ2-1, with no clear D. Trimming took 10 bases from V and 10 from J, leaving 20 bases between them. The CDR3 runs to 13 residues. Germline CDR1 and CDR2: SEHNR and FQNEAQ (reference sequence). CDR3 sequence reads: CATDLPGVLEQFF. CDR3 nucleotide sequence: TGTGCCACGGACCTACCGGGTGTCCTGGAGCAGTTCTTC.

The CDR3 loop reads CASSLDMAGDGYTF. The CDR3 DNA follows: TGTGCCAGCAGCTTGGATATGGCAGGGGATGGCTACACCTTC. This chain links TRBV5-4 with TRBJ1-2; the D gene is possibly TRBD1 (6 bases). The CDR3 extends over 14 amino acids. V was pared by 0 bases and J by 6 bases, with 12 bases between. Germline CDR1 reads SGHNT; CDR2 reads YYREEE (reference sequence). Full variable domain (remainder filled in from reference TRBV5-4 and TRBJ1-2): ETGVTQSPTHLIKTRGQQVTLRCSSQSGHNTVSWYQQALGQGPQFIFQYYREEENGRGNFPPRFSGLQFPNYSSELNVNALELDDSALYLCASSLDMAGDGYTFGSGTRLTVV.

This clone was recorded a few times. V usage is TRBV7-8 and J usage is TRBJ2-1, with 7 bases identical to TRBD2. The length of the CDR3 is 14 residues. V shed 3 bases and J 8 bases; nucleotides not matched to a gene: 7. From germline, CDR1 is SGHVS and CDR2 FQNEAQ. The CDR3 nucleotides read TGTGCCAGCAGCTTCAGCGGGGCGCGGTATGAGCAGTTCTTC. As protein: CASSFSGARYEQFF.

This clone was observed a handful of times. For the CDR3, the DNA is TGTGCCAGCAGCCCCGGACCCATGAGCTCCTACGAGCAGTACTTC. Amino acid sequence: CASSPGPMSSYEQYF. The rearrangement links TRBV7-8 to TRBJ2-7; no definite D call. V was pared by 5 bases and J by 0 bases, with 14 bases between. Germline loops: CDR1 SGHVS, CDR2 FQNEAQ. The CDR3 totals 15 residues.

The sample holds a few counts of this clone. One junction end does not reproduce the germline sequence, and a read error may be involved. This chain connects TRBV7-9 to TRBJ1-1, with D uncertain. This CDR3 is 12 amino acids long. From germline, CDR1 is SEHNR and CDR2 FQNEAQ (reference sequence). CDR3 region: CASSLVDTEASF. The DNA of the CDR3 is TGTGCCAGCAGCCTCGTAGACACTGAAGCTTCCTTT.

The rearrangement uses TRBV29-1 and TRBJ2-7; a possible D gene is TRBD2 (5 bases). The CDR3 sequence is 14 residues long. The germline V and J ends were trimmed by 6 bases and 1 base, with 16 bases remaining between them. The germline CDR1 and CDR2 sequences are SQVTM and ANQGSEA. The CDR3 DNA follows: TGCAGCGTCTCAGGCGGGTCCCTGTCCTACGAGCAGTACTTC. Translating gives CSVSGGSLSYEQYF.

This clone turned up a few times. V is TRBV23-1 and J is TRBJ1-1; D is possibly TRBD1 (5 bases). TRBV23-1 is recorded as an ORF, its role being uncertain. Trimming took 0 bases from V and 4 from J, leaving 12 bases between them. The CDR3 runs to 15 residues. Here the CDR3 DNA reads TGCGCCAGCAGTCAATCGTCTTCAGGGAGCACTGAAGCTTTCTTT. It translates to CASSQSSSGSTEAFF.

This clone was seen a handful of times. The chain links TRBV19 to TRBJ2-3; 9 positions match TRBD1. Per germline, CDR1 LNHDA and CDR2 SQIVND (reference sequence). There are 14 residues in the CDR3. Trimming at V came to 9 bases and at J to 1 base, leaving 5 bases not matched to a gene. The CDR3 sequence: CASSGDRGTDTQYF. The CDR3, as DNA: TGTGCCAGCAGTGGGGACAGGGGCACAGATACGCAGTATTTT.

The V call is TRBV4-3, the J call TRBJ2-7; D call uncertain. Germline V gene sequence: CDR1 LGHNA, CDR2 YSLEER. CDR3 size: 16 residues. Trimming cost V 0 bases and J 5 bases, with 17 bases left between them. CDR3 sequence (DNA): TGCGCCAGCAGCCAAGATGCCGCAGGTTTCCAGAACGAGCAGTACTTC. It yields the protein CASSQDAAGFQNEQYF.